The rows below give T cell receptor beta chains drawn from one sample of a study of identical twins. Each CDR3 protein is one row after TCRdb ran MiXCR on the 5' RACE reads. The table includes about 240,000 distinct CDR3 sequences, 8% to 11% detected once. The material sequenced was memory T cells sorted from blood. Receptor source: a man aged 45-60 years in good health. CDR3s include the opening cysteine and the closing phenylalanine or tryptophan. The D gene is left open where the match is weak. Only some rows state a clone size, as once, few, many or a class for expanded clones.

V	J	D	size	DNA	CDR3
TRBV18	TRBJ2-7	-	-	TGTGCCAGCTCACCGGGTGAACCAATCTACGAGCAGTACTTC	CASSPGEPIYEQYF
TRBV4-3	TRBJ1-2	-	many	TGCGCCAGCAGCCGGAACTCCGGGCGAGACTATGGCTACACCTTC	CASSRNSGRDYGYTF
TRBV27	TRBJ1-5	-	many	TGTGCCAGCAGTTTATCGGCAGGGCACCAGCCCCAGCATTTT	CASSLSAGHQPQHF
TRBV7-9	TRBJ2-7	-	few	TGTGCCAGCAGCTTCGACAGCTTCTACGAGCAGTACTTC	CASSFDSFYEQYF
TRBV5-5	TRBJ2-3	-	few	TGTGCCAGCAGCTTGGGTGGGGCCAGAGATACGCAGTATTTT	CASSLGGARDTQYF
TRBV11-2	TRBJ1-3	-	-	TGTGCCAGCAGCTTAGACAAGGGGCCTGGAAACACCATATATTTT	CASSLDKGPGNTIYF
TRBV20-1	TRBJ1-2	-	-	TGCAGTGCTAGACCCCCTGGGCGGAATAACTATGGCTACACCTTC	CSARPPGRNNYGYTF
TRBV7-3	TRBJ2-3	-	many	TGTGCCAGCAGCGTCTTGGGGGATTCGACAGATACGCAGTATTTT	CASSVLGDSTDTQYF
TRBV7-8	TRBJ2-3	-	few	TGTGCCAGCAGCTTGTTAAATGTGGCAGATACGCAGTATTTT	CASSLLNVADTQYF
TRBV20-1	TRBJ2-7	TRBD1	few	TGCAGTGCTAGAGGGTCAGGGGGTCTATACGAGCAGTACTTC	CSARGSGGLYEQYF
TRBV27	TRBJ2-5	-	many	TGTGCCAGCAGTCCGACGTATGTGGAGACCCAGTACTTC	CASSPTYVETQYF
TRBV19	TRBJ2-2	-	few	TGTGCCAGCAACCAAGGGTACACCGGGGAGCTGTTTTTT	CASNQGYTGELFF
TRBV20-1	TRBJ2-6	-	many	TGCAGTGCTAGTCCCACCTCTGGGGCCAACGTCCTGACTTTC	CSASPTSGANVLTF
TRBV4-1	TRBJ1-2	-	many	TGCGCCAGCAGCCTGCACAGGGACGATGGCTATGGCTACACCTTC	CASSLHRDDGYGYTF
TRBV7-9	TRBJ1-1	TRBD1	-	TGTGCCAGCAGCTTGTCGACAGGGAAGAACACTGAAGCTTTCTTT	CASSLSTGKNTEAFF
TRBV20-1	TRBJ2-1	TRBD2	few	TGCAGTGCCTCTACTAGCGGGGGGGGGAATGAGCAGTTCTTC	CSASTSGGGNEQFF
TRBV5-1	TRBJ2-2	TRBD2	-	TGCGCCAGCAGCCCAACTAGCGGGAGGTGGTCCGGGGAGCTGTTTTTT	CASSPTSGRWSGELFF
TRBV19	TRBJ1-1	TRBD1	-	TGTGCCAGTAGTATCGGGACAGGGGGCGTCCGTTGGACTGAAGCTTTCTTT	CASSIGTGGVRWTEAFF
TRBV4-2	TRBJ2-1	TRBD2	many	TGTGCCAGCAGAGGACTAGCGTACTACAATGAGCAGTTCTTC	CASRGLAYYNEQFF
TRBV2	TRBJ2-3	-	-	TGTGCCAGCAGTGAACGGGCGGGGTCCACAGATACGCAGTATTTT	CASSERAGSTDTQYF
TRBV6-2/TRBV6-3	TRBJ2-2	-	many	TGTGCCAGCAGTTACTCGAGGTCCGGGGAGCTGTTTTTT	CASSYSRSGELFF
TRBV11-2	TRBJ2-3	TRBD2	many	TGTGCCAGCAGCTTAGAACTAGCGGGAGAGTCTTTGAATACGCAGTATTTT	CASSLELAGESLNTQYF
TRBV27	TRBJ2-6	-	few	TGTGCCAGCAGTTTATATGGAAACTCTGGGGCCAACGTCCTGACTTTC	CASSLYGNSGANVLTF
TRBV6-1	TRBJ1-6	TRBD1	-	TGTGCCAGCAGGGTGGGACAGGGAGACGTACCCCTCCACTTT	CASRVGQGDVPLHF
TRBV7-9	TRBJ2-1	-	many	TGTGCCAGCAGCTTAAACAATGAGCAGTTCTTC	CASSLNNEQFF
TRBV12-3/TRBV12-4	TRBJ1-1	TRBD1	-	TGTGCCAGCAGACTGAGGACAGGGACTAACACTGAAGCTTTCTTT	CASRLRTGTNTEAFF
TRBV6-1	TRBJ1-6	TRBD1	-	TGTGCCAGCAGGAATGGACAGGGGAATTCACCCCTCCACTTT	CASRNGQGNSPLHF
TRBV6-5	TRBJ2-7	-	many	TGTGCCAGCAGTTACGATGACGCCTCCTACGAGCAGTACTTC	CASSYDDASYEQYF
TRBV6-2/TRBV6-3	TRBJ2-2	-	many	TGTGCCAGCAGTCATCAGCGGGTAGCGGCGATACCCGGGGAGCTGTTTTTT	CASSHQRVAAIPGELFF
TRBV29-1	TRBJ2-1	TRBD2	many	TGCAGCGTGCCCGGGCTAGCGGGAGACGGGGCCTACAATGAGCAGTTCTTC	CSVPGLAGDGAYNEQFF
TRBV7-8	TRBJ1-4	-	few	TGTGCCAGCAGTTATGGTCTGCAAGAAAAACTGTTTTTT	CASSYGLQEKLFF
TRBV28	TRBJ2-1	TRBD1	-	TGTGCCAGCAGTTCCCCCCGGGACAGGGGAGCCAATGAGCAGTTCTTC	CASSSPRDRGANEQFF
TRBV6-5	TRBJ1-1	-	-	TGTGCCAGCAGCCCGGGTTACACTGAAGCTTTCTTT	CASSPGYTEAFF
TRBV5-5	TRBJ2-7	TRBD2	many	TGTGCCAGCAGCTTGGAGGGGACTAGCGGGAGGATCCACGAGCAGTACTTC	CASSLEGTSGRIHEQYF
TRBV20-1	TRBJ1-5	TRBD1	few	TGCAGTGCTAGAGGGCAGGGGGTTAATCAGCCCCAGCATTTT	CSARGQGVNQPQHF
TRBV7-2	TRBJ2-5	TRBD2	many	TGTGCCAGCAGCTCAACTAGCGGGGGGGCAGAGACCCAGTACTTC	CASSSTSGGAETQYF
TRBV7-9	TRBJ2-5	-	few	TGTGCCAGCAGCTTAGGGGACAAAGAGACCCAGTACTTC	CASSLGDKETQYF
TRBV7-2	TRBJ2-7	-	many	TGTGCCAGCAGGGTGGGATTTAGGGGCCCCTACGAGCAGTACTTC	CASRVGFRGPYEQYF
TRBV5-4	TRBJ2-5	-	-	TGTGCCAGCAGACCCGGACAAGACCAAGAGACCCAGTACTTC	CASRPGQDQETQYF
TRBV20-1	TRBJ2-1	TRBD1	few	TGCAGTGCTAGACCGGGACAGGGTTATTACAATGAGCAGTTCTTC	CSARPGQGYYNEQFF
TRBV6-1	TRBJ2-5	TRBD1	-	TGTGCCAGCATGCGACAGGGGGTAGAGACCCAGTACTTC	CASMRQGVETQYF
TRBV20-1	TRBJ2-6	-	many	TGCAGTGCTAGGGTGTCTGGGGCCAACGTCCTGACTTTC	CSARVSGANVLTF
TRBV7-6	TRBJ2-1	-	-	TGTGCCAGCAGCCGAGGGACTTTATTGGACAATGAGCAGTTCTTC	CASSRGTLLDNEQFF
TRBV7-2	TRBJ2-3	-	many	TGTGCCAGCAGCTTAATAAACTCAGATACGCAGTATTTT	CASSLINSDTQYF
TRBV3-1	TRBJ2-3	TRBD1	many	TGTGCCAGCAGTCGACCGACAGGGGGCCTTAGCACAGATACGCAGTATTTT	CASSRPTGGLSTDTQYF
TRBV5-1	TRBJ2-1	TRBD2	few	TGCGCCAGCAGCGCGATCGTAGCGGGATCCTACAATGAGCAGTTCTTC	CASSAIVAGSYNEQFF
TRBV20-1	TRBJ2-7	TRBD2	many	TGCAGTGCCGGGGGGGCGGGAGACGAGCAGTACTTC	CSAGGAGDEQYF
TRBV28	TRBJ2-3	-	many	TGTGCCAGCAGTTGGACTAATTCGCAGTATTTT	CASSWTNSQYF
TRBV20-1	TRBJ2-3	-	many	TGCAGTGCTACAGGGGGGAAGGGGACAGATACGCAGTATTTT	CSATGGKGTDTQYF
TRBV20-1	TRBJ2-5	-	few	TGCAGTGCTAGAGACCAAAAAGGGGTGACCCAGTACTTC	CSARDQKGVTQYF
TRBV4-3	TRBJ1-4	-	few	TGCGCCAGCAGCCAAGATCGGTTCGGGGAAAGGTTTTTT	CASSQDRFGERFF